The present T cell receptor beta chain was sequenced within a study of blood T cell repertoires in COVID-19. Whole-study context: Specimens from acute and convalescent COVID-19 originated in the United States, Italy and Spain. Nucleic acid was either cDNA or gDNA, and it came from T cells, B-cell-depleted T cells, or PBMCs.

As handled by the study authors: Estimation of nucleated cell counts was performed using reference gene primer amplification. Sequencing used immunoSEQ multiplex PCR; TCRdb keeps in-frame clones, though not all of them. V and J calls and clone size follow that table, whereas D and trimming were derived from the DNA. The data hold around 300,000 clones, with 90% observed a single time. This clone was observed once. J was trimmed by 5 bases and V by 5 bases; bases with no gene match: 8. CDR3 length equals 14 residues. CDR1 MDHEN and CDR2 SYDVKM come from the germline V gene. Recruits, aged roughly 18 to 95 years, lived in 24 US areas.

The source material was PBMCs or T cells enriched from blood (not recorded which). This TCR was sampled from a young woman with acute COVID-19. The chain combines TRBV28 with TRBJ2-7; 8 bases line up with TRBD1. CDR3 region: CASSVTGQGDEQYF. For the CDR3, the DNA is TGTGCCAGCAGTGTAACCGGACAGGGCGACGAGCAGTACTTC.